This T cell receptor (beta chain) derives from a study of blood T cells in healthy people across ages. Primers used in a second PCR of roughly 7 to 12 cycles were a sample-barcoded 5' primer and a J-beta primer mix. The template-switch adaptor, which had 12 random nucleotides, put a tag on each cDNA molecule. TCRdb reprocessed the 5' RACE reads via MiXCR and lists one record per CDR3 protein. The top ten hold over 20% of the sample, which has nearly 1 million distinct CDR3 sequences, just over 50% seen once. The draw of peripheral blood yielded roughly 9.4 milliliters from each donor. Germline V lookup: CDR1 DFQATT, CDR2 SNEGSKA (reference sequence). The CDR3 totals 14 residues. V was clipped by 3 bases and J by 0 bases, with 9 bases between them.

The TCR comes from a woman aged 55 to 70 in good health. Sequencing was performed on blood. V and J are TRBV20-1 and TRBJ2-1, with D possibly matching TRBD2 (5 bases). The DNA of the CDR3 is TGCAGTGCTAGGGACTCGAGCTCCTACAATGAGCAGTTCTTC. Translation gives CSARDSSSYNEQFF.